A single T cell receptor (beta chain) is shown here with its context. The data were taken from a study of blood T cell repertoires in COVID-19. Across the study: Samples came from the United States, Italy and Spain, spanning acute and convalescent COVID-19. PBMCs, B-cell-depleted T cells, or T cells provided the cDNA or gDNA that made up the material.

In the source study's methods: It was from reference gene primer amplification that nucleated cell counts were estimated. The protocol was immunoSEQ multiplex PCR, while the TCRdb copy is restricted to in-frame clones and leaves out a portion. That table is the source of V, J and clone size, and D and trimming were worked out from the DNA. The data hold about 58,000 clones, with approximately 90% observed a single time. V was pared by 4 bases and J by 5 bases, with 16 bases between. CDR3 length equals 15 residues. Germline assignment: CDR1 KGHDR and CDR2 SFDVKD. The clonotype was recovered from a woman aged 55 to 70 with active COVID-19. Sequenced sample: peripheral blood. This sequence joins TRBV24-1 and TRBJ2-5; D is possibly TRBD1 (6 bases). In DNA, the CDR3 is TGTGCCACCAGTGACCCACAGGGTTCGGTGGAGACCCAGTACTTC. This codes for CATSDPQGSVETQYF.